These 12 T cell receptor beta chains were sequenced from one sample in a study of CD8 T cells in ankylosing spondylitis. In TCRdb, the 5' RACE reads were re-called with MiXCR into one record per CDR3 protein. The sample has under 170,000 distinct CDR3 sequences; around 43% are singletons. The specimen sequenced was synovial fluid, either unsorted or a sorted T cell fraction (not recorded which). The receptors here all came from a male donor with ankylosing spondylitis.

The table lists this clonotype with a count of one. The rearrangement links TRBV27 to TRBJ2-7; tentatively, D is TRBD2 (5 bases). Deletions cut 5 bases from V and 3 bases from J, with 11 bases between. Germline values: CDR1 MNHEY, CDR2 SMNVEV (reference sequence). This CDR3 comprises 13 residues. CDR3 region: CASSPGLFYEQYF. In DNA form, the CDR3 reads TGTGCCAGCAGTCCTGGACTGTTCTACGAGCAGTACTTC.

This chain joins TRBV5-8 and TRBJ2-7; D might be TRBD1 or TRBD2, each matching 5 bases. Germline loops: CDR1 SGHTS, CDR2 YDEGEE. CDR3 size: 15 residues. V was trimmed by 7 bases and J by 2 bases, leaving 19 bases between them. The CDR3 region has the DNA TGTGCCAGCGTCGGGGCAGGTCAGTCCGCCTACGAGCAGTACTTC. It translates to CASVGAGQSAYEQYF.

This clonotype was detected many times. The CDR3 DNA reads TGTGCCAGCAGTCGGACAGGGTTCTACGAGCAGTACTTC. Its translation: CASSRTGFYEQYF. The chain joins TRBV12-3 or TRBV12-4 to TRBJ2-7, with TRBD1 matching over 8 bases. V gave up 5 bases and J gave up 3 bases; unmatched junction bases: 3. There are 13 residues in the CDR3.

In nucleotides, the CDR3 is TGTGCCAGCAACCTACCGGGACAGACAACCGGGGAGCTGTTTTTT. Translated: CASNLPGQTTGELFF. The chain combines TRBV5-5 with TRBJ2-2, with 7 bases lining up with TRBD1. The CDR3 sequence is 15 residues long. V dropped 6 bases and J dropped 5; count of bases not matched to a gene: 10. Germline lookup yields CDR1 SGHKS and CDR2 YYEKEE (reference sequence).

The V call is TRBV6-5, the J call TRBJ2-2; perhaps TRBD2 as D (5 bases). CDR1 and CDR2 (germline): MNHEY, SVGAGI. V lost 0 bases to trimming and J lost 3 bases, with 11 bases between them. The CDR3 consists of 16 residues. The CDR3 is CASSYSAALHTGELFF. CDR3 bases: TGTGCCAGCAGTTACTCAGCGGCGCTCCACACCGGGGAGCTGTTTTTT.

This clonotype was found a few times. The chain couples TRBV10-3 to TRBJ2-1; 12 bases fit TRBD2. Trimming took 6 bases from V and 4 from J; bases not matched to a gene: 4. Per the germline V gene, CDR1 is ENHRY and CDR2 is SYGVKD. CDR3 length: 15 residues. The CDR3 sequence: CAISLLAGGYNEQFF. Written as DNA, the CDR3 is TGTGCCATCAGCCTACTAGCGGGGGGTTACAATGAGCAGTTCTTC.

The chain couples TRBV28 to TRBJ2-1; D ambiguous. The CDR3 contains 16 residues. Germline V CDR1 and CDR2: MDHEN, SYDVKM. V lost 6 bases and J lost 0, with 15 bases in between. For the CDR3, the DNA is TGTGCCAGCAGCCTGACGGCGGCCAGCTCCTACAATGAGCAGTTCTTC. Its translation is CASSLTAASSYNEQFF.

This chain joins TRBV6-1 and TRBJ1-4; D gene uncertain. This CDR3 comprises 14 residues. V lost 8 bases to trimming and J lost 12 bases, with 22 bases between them. Germline V lookup: CDR1 MNHNS, CDR2 SASEGT. CDR3 amino acids: CASARLHRNCQLFF. The CDR3 DNA follows: TGTGCCAGCGCTCGCCTCCATAGGAACTGTCAACTGTTTTTT.

The gene calls are TRBV7-8 and TRBJ2-3, with D possibly being TRBD2 (6 bases). Germline V CDR1 and CDR2: SGHVS, FQNEAQ. The germline V and J ends were trimmed by 7 bases and 0 bases, with 26 bases remaining between them. The CDR3 is 19 amino acids. CDR3 nucleotide sequence: TGTGCCAGCAAAGTAGGGCCCCCGGCTAGCGACTCTAGCACAGATACGCAGTATTTT. Protein: CASKVGPPASDSSTDTQYF.

This clonotype was recorded a few times. The chain is built from TRBV10-3 and TRBJ2-7, with D maybe TRBD1 (5 bases). The CDR3 has 16 residues. CDR1 and CDR2 from the germline V gene are ENHRY and SYGVKD. V was trimmed by 2 bases and J by 0 bases, leaving 14 bases between them. CDR3 region: CAISEGTGRNSYEQYF. In DNA form, the CDR3 reads TGTGCCATCAGTGAGGGTACAGGACGCAACTCCTACGAGCAGTACTTC.

This clonotype has only a few counts. The V call is TRBV28, the J call TRBJ2-1; D uncertain. Trimming left V 5 bases short and J 8 bases short, with 10 bases between. The CDR3 runs to 12 residues. Germline V gives CDR1 MDHEN, CDR2 SYDVKM. CDR3: CASSLRLDEQFF. CDR3 DNA sequence: TGTGCCAGCAGTCTACGGCTAGATGAGCAGTTCTTC.

This sequence joins TRBV5-1 and TRBJ1-1; D unclear. The germline V gene encodes CDR1 SGHRS and CDR2 YFSETQ. Between the trimmed V and J ends, which lost 2 bases and 2 bases, there was a span of 25 bases. CDR3 length: 19 amino acids. The CDR3 bases are TGCGCCAGCAGCTTCTCTTCGTTGGATCTGACAAGACTAAACACTGAAGCTTTCTTT. It is translated as CASSFSSLDLTRLNTEAFF.